This TCR beta chain was profiled in a study of blood T cell repertoires in COVID-19. The table came from immunoSEQ multiplex PCR; TCRdb's copy has only in-frame clones and leaves some out. The sample yields about 120,000 clones, nearly 90% seen once. Germline loops: CDR1 MDHEN, CDR2 SYDVKM. This CDR3 is 16 amino acids long. V was trimmed by 4 bases and J by 4 bases, leaving 19 bases between them. The sequence derives from an elderly woman with acute or convalescent COVID-19. V and J are TRBV28 and TRBJ1-1, with TRBD1 as a possible D gene (5 bases). Specimen: peripheral blood. The CDR3 reads CASSSRRGNQGTEAFF. The CDR3 DNA reads TGTGCCAGCAGTTCCCGGCGGGGTAACCAGGGCACTGAAGCTTTCTTT.